Shown below are 2 T cell receptor beta chains from a single sample sequenced in a study of T cell changes during pregnancy in multiple sclerosis. Sequencing used immunoSEQ multiplex PCR; TCRdb keeps in-frame clones, though not all of them. In the table there are about 40,000 clones, about 95% of which are singletons. Source: peripheral blood, taken in the third trimester of pregnancy. These receptors all come from a female donor with multiple sclerosis, enrolled in a pregnancy study.

CDR3 sequence reads: CASSLTASGGSTGELFF. CDR3 bases: TGCGCCAGCAGCTTAACCGCCTCAGGGGGAAGCACCGGGGAGCTGTTTTTT. The chain employs TRBV5-1 and TRBJ2-2; 7 nucleotides align to TRBD1. V gave up 2 bases and J gave up 4 bases; unmatched junction bases: 11. Germline assignment: CDR1 SGHRS and CDR2 YFSETQ. The CDR3 sequence is 17 residues long.

The count of this clone is one. The chain carries TRBV4-3 and TRBJ2-6, with 7 bases lining up with TRBD2. V shed 3 bases and J 1 base; nucleotides not matched to a gene: 9. The CDR3 length is 18 residues. CDR1 and CDR2 (germline): LGHNA, YSLEER. The CDR3 loop reads CASSQIRGDSSGANVLTF. The CDR3 DNA reads as TGCGCCAGCAGCCAGATCCGGGGGGACTCTTCTGGGGCCAACGTCCTGACTTTC.